These T cell receptor beta chains were read from a single sample in a study of shared clonotypes between healthy human individuals. TCRdb keeps only in-frame clones here, not all; method: immunoSEQ multiplex PCR. In the table there are fewer than 550,000 clones, around 79% of which are singletons. Sequencing was carried out using PBMCs. The receptors come from a woman in her thirties or forties in good health. Some clones in this sample may be carry-over from other donors' samples. The CDR3 runs from the conserved cysteine through the conserved F or W. A D gene is named only where the DNA matches it firmly. A clone size is listed for some rows: how often the clone was seen (once, few, many), or a class if it is expanded.

size: .
V: TRBV7-9
D: .
J: TRBJ1-1
CDR3: CASSLSENTEAFF
DNA: TGTGCCAGCAGCTTGTCAGAGAACACTGAAGCTTTCTTT

size: .
V: TRBV2
D: TRBD1
J: TRBJ1-1
CDR3: CASSEALGQWVEAFF
DNA: TGTGCCAGCAGTGAAGCGCTGGGACAGTGGGTTGAAGCTTTCTTT

size: once
V: TRBV7-3
D: TRBD2
J: TRBJ2-7
CDR3: CASSLASGSYEQYF
DNA: TGTGCCAGCAGCTTAGCTAGCGGGAGCTACGAGCAGTACTTC

size: .
V: TRBV27
D: .
J: TRBJ2-2
CDR3: CATRLDSIGELFF
DNA: TGTGCCACCCGACTAGATAGCATCGGGGAGCTGTTTTTT

size: .
V: TRBV28
D: .
J: TRBJ1-2
CDR3: CATQFDSSYGYTF
DNA: TGTGCCACCCAATTCGACTCCTCCTATGGCTACACCTTC

size: .
V: TRBV29-1
D: .
J: TRBJ1-4
CDR3: CSVGAGVLNEKLFF
DNA: TGCAGCGTTGGGGCGGGGGTCCTTAATGAAAAACTGTTTTTT

size: .
V: TRBV15
D: TRBD2
J: TRBJ2-7
CDR3: CATSAGLAGAYEQYF
DNA: TGTGCCACCAGCGCCGGACTAGCGGGGGCCTACGAGCAGTACTTC

size: few
V: TRBV5-1
D: .
J: TRBJ2-2
CDR3: CASSSDSTGELFF
DNA: TGCGCCAGCAGCTCAGATTCCACCGGGGAGCTGTTTTTT

size: .
V: TRBV7-8
D: TRBD2
J: TRBJ2-3
CDR3: CASNLKRGRTDTQYF
DNA: TGTGCCAGCAACTTAAAGCGGGGACGCACAGATACGCAGTATTTT

size: few
V: TRBV7-2
D: .
J: TRBJ2-7
CDR3: CASSLALEQYF
DNA: TGTGCCAGCAGCTTAGCGCTTGAGCAGTACTTC

size: .
V: TRBV28
D: TRBD2
J: TRBJ2-7
CDR3: CASSTASGIPTYEQYF
DNA: TGTGCCAGCAGTACCGCTAGCGGGATACCCACCTACGAGCAGTACTTC

size: few
V: TRBV5-1
D: .
J: TRBJ1-1
CDR3: CASSFNSETEAFF
DNA: TGCGCCAGCAGCTTCAACAGCGAAACTGAAGCTTTCTTT

size: .
V: TRBV18
D: .
J: TRBJ1-5
CDR3: CASSPVSLVGKGQPQHF
DNA: TGTGCCAGCTCACCCGTATCCTTGGTGGGGAAGGGCCAGCCCCAGCATTTT

size: .
V: TRBV13
D: TRBD2
J: TRBJ2-5
CDR3: CASSSRLAGAQETQYF
DNA: TGTGCCAGCAGCTCGAGACTAGCGGGCGCTCAAGAGACCCAGTACTTC

size: .
V: TRBV7-2
D: TRBD2
J: TRBJ2-5
CDR3: CASSLGLAGVGGETQYF
DNA: TGTGCCAGCAGCCTGGGACTAGCGGGAGTCGGAGGAGAGACCCAGTACTTC

size: few
V: TRBV11-2
D: .
J: TRBJ1-1
CDR3: CASSFGVRGTEAFF
DNA: TGTGCCAGCAGCTTTGGTGTCCGGGGCACTGAAGCTTTCTTT

size: .
V: TRBV28
D: .
J: TRBJ2-3
CDR3: CASSGPVSPTDTQYF
DNA: TGTGCCAGCAGCGGGCCCGTAAGCCCCACAGATACGCAGTATTTT

size: .
V: TRBV5-5
D: .
J: TRBJ1-5
CDR3: CASSLLLDQPQHF
DNA: TGTGCCAGCAGCTTGCTCTTAGATCAGCCCCAGCATTTT

size: .
V: TRBV28
D: TRBD1
J: TRBJ1-2
CDR3: CASTVAGTAYYGYTF
DNA: TGTGCCAGCACGGTCGCCGGGACAGCCTATTATGGCTACACCTTC

size: .
V: TRBV6-1
D: TRBD1
J: TRBJ2-5
CDR3: CASTRDRGETQYF
DNA: TGTGCCAGCACCAGGGACAGGGGGGAGACCCAGTACTTC

size: few
V: TRBV10-3
D: .
J: TRBJ2-2
CDR3: CAISGQLTGELFF
DNA: TGTGCCATCAGTGGACAGTTGACCGGGGAGCTGTTTTTT

size: once
V: TRBV10-1
D: TRBD2
J: TRBJ2-1
CDR3: CASSESLRESSRVFGEQFF
DNA: TGCGCCAGCAGTGAGTCCTTGCGGGAGTCAAGTCGGGTGTTTGGCGAGCAGTTCTTC

size: few
V: TRBV18
D: .
J: TRBJ2-7
CDR3: CASSQRDGGYEQYF
DNA: TGTGCCAGCTCACAAAGGGACGGCGGCTACGAGCAGTACTTC

size: .
V: TRBV7-9
D: .
J: TRBJ2-7
CDR3: CASSFEGSYEQYF
DNA: TGTGCCAGCAGCTTCGAGGGTTCCTACGAGCAGTACTTC

size: many
V: TRBV30
D: .
J: TRBJ1-2
CDR3: CAWSAGGDYGYTF
DNA: TGTGCCTGGAGTGCGGGGGGCGATTATGGCTACACCTTC

size: .
V: TRBV2
D: .
J: TRBJ2-5
CDR3: CASRALQDRQGETQYF
DNA: TGTGCCAGCAGGGCACTCCAGGACCGGCAGGGTGAGACCCAGTACTTC

size: .
V: TRBV6-1
D: TRBD1
J: TRBJ1-1
CDR3: CASRITGGGTEAFF
DNA: TGTGCCAGCAGAATAACAGGGGGCGGCACTGAAGCTTTCTTT

size: .
V: TRBV28
D: .
J: TRBJ1-1
CDR3: CASSSVGTLNTEAFF
DNA: TGTGCCAGCAGTTCTGTTGGGACCTTGAACACTGAAGCTTTCTTT

size: .
V: TRBV9
D: .
J: TRBJ2-3
CDR3: CASSVFGRSGPDTQYF
DNA: TGTGCCAGCAGCGTATTCGGGAGAAGCGGCCCAGATACGCAGTATTTT

size: once
V: TRBV5-6
D: TRBD2
J: TRBJ2-7
CDR3: CASSSPGGAVVYEQYF
DNA: TGTGCCAGCAGCTCCCCCGGGGGGGCAGTAGTCTACGAGCAGTACTTC

size: .
V: TRBV10-2
D: .
J: TRBJ2-1
CDR3: CASSGGGRNYNEQFF
DNA: TGCGCCAGCAGTGGCGGTGGGAGAAACTACAATGAGCAGTTCTTC

size: few
V: TRBV5-8
D: .
J: TRBJ2-7
CDR3: CASKERGVYEQYF
DNA: TGTGCCAGCAAGGAACGGGGAGTCTACGAGCAGTACTTC

size: .
V: TRBV7-6
D: TRBD1
J: TRBJ2-7
CDR3: CASSLRDRGSEQYF
DNA: TGTGCCAGCAGCTTAAGGGACAGGGGTAGCGAGCAGTACTTC

size: once
V: TRBV28
D: TRBD2
J: TRBJ2-5
CDR3: CASRTSGIRETQYF
DNA: TGTGCCAGCAGGACTAGCGGGATTCGGGAGACCCAGTACTTC

size: .
V: TRBV2
D: .
J: TRBJ1-4
CDR3: CASSEARGVGEKLFF
DNA: TGTGCCAGCAGTGAGGCACGAGGGGTGGGTGAAAAACTGTTTTTT